This is a list of T cell receptor beta chains from one sample in a study of blood T cell repertoires in COVID-19. Some clones are missing from TCRdb's copy, which holds only in-frame ones; the method was immunoSEQ multiplex PCR. The table has 200,000 to 250,000 clones, roughly 85% seen once; the top ten hold around 3.3%. The specimen was peripheral blood. The receptors here all came from a woman aged 80 or older with acute or convalescent COVID-19. Both conserved end residues are part of each CDR3. Each record gives: CDR3 length, D gene, V gene, clone size, J gene, CDR3 protein, CDR3 DNA. D genes are given only for firm matches. Rows may omit the clone size; those that give it use once, few, many or a size class.

16	NA	TRBV11-2	NA	TRBJ1-3	CASSRSTPHSGNTIYF	TGTGCCAGCAGCAGATCGACTCCCCACTCTGGAAACACCATATATTTT
14	TRBD2	TRBV3-1/TRBV3-2	NA	TRBJ2-5	CASSHGTSKETQYF	TGTGCCAGCAGCCATGGGACTAGCAAGGAGACCCAGTACTTC
14	TRBD1	TRBV7-2	NA	TRBJ1-2	CASSTRQGNYGYTF	TGTGCCAGCAGCACAAGACAGGGGAACTATGGCTACACCTTC
16	NA	TRBV5-6	many	TRBJ2-1	CASSFLSPRAYNEQFF	TGTGCCAGCAGCTTCCTATCCCCGAGGGCCTACAATGAGCAGTTCTTC
14	NA	TRBV18	NA	TRBJ1-1	CASSPQAGDTEAFF	TGTGCCAGCTCACCACAGGCAGGCGACACTGAAGCTTTCTTT
14	NA	TRBV7-9	NA	TRBJ1-2	CASSPRGTDIGYTF	TGTGCCAGCAGCCCCCGGGGGACCGACATTGGCTACACCTTC
14	TRBD1	TRBV5-1	NA	TRBJ1-2	CASSEGGQTYGYTF	TGCGCCAGCAGCGAGGGGGGACAGACCTATGGCTACACCTTC
15	TRBD2	TRBV5-4	NA	TRBJ2-5	CASTPELAGRETQYF	TGTGCCAGCACCCCGGAGCTAGCGGGGAGGGAGACCCAGTACTTC
15	TRBD1	TRBV7-2	NA	TRBJ1-2	CASSSGTGEYYGYTF	TGTGCCAGCAGCTCCGGGACAGGGGAATACTATGGCTACACCTTC
13	TRBD1	TRBV3-1/TRBV3-2	NA	TRBJ1-5	CASGNRGAQPQHF	TGTGCCAGCGGGAACAGGGGGGCTCAGCCCCAGCATTTT
15	TRBD1	TRBV29-1	NA	TRBJ1-3	CSVAVGQGPGNTIYF	TGCAGCGTTGCCGTTGGACAGGGCCCTGGAAACACCATATATTTT
12	NA	TRBV3-1/TRBV3-2	few	TRBJ1-2	CASSPQPYGYTF	TGTGCCAGCAGCCCACAGCCTTATGGCTACACCTTC
9	NA	TRBV19	NA	TRBJ1-2	CASSAPRGF	TGTGCCAGTAGTGCCCCCAGGGGCTTC
14	NA	TRBV6-2/TRBV6-3	NA	TRBJ2-7	CASSYAVLSVEQYF	TGTGCCAGCAGTTACGCCGTGCTCTCGGTCGAGCAGTACTTC
13	TRBD1	TRBV7-9	NA	TRBJ1-1	CASSFWGQGEAFF	TGTGCCAGCAGCTTCTGGGGACAGGGTGAAGCTTTCTTT
13	NA	TRBV7-2	NA	TRBJ2-1	CASSSLRGAEQFF	TGTGCCAGCAGCTCCCTTCGTGGGGCTGAGCAGTTCTTC
14	TRBD2	TRBV29-1	NA	TRBJ2-3	CSAGAGVSTDTQYF	TGCAGTGCAGGAGCGGGGGTTAGCACAGATACGCAGTATTTT
14	NA	TRBV6-5	NA	TRBJ1-1	CASSYSAGFTEAFF	TGTGCCAGCAGTTACTCCGCGGGGTTCACTGAAGCTTTCTTT
13	NA	TRBV12-3/TRBV12-4	NA	TRBJ1-1	CASSLGRVTEAFF	TGTGCCAGCAGTTTAGGCAGGGTTACTGAAGCTTTCTTT
15	NA	TRBV28	NA	TRBJ1-2	CASSLGGLSSYGYTF	TGTGCCAGCAGTTTAGGAGGGTTATCCTCCTATGGCTACACCTTC
12	NA	TRBV30	once	TRBJ2-5	CAWSWRGETQYF	TGTGCCTGGAGTTGGCGCGGGGAGACCCAGTACTTC
15	NA	TRBV2	NA	TRBJ2-3	CASRTYRVSTDTQYF	TGTGCCAGCAGAACGTACAGGGTTAGCACAGATACGCAGTATTTT
18	TRBD2	TRBV5-4	NA	TRBJ2-1	CASSRAVGLAGGRNEQFF	TGTGCCAGCAGCCGCGCTGTAGGGCTAGCGGGGGGGCGTAATGAGCAGTTCTTC
16	TRBD1	TRBV18	NA	TRBJ1-1	CASSELATGGVTEAFF	TGTGCCAGCTCAGAGCTCGCGACAGGGGGAGTCACTGAAGCTTTCTTT